This T cell receptor beta chain was captured by sequencing in a study of identical twins. This clonotype has more than one count but fewer than ten. One end of the junction does not line up with germline, which may come from a read error. Germline V gene lookup returns CDR1 SGHDT and CDR2 YYEEEE. This CDR3 is 13 amino acids long. TCRdb redid the calling of the 5' RACE reads with MiXCR, one entry per CDR3 protein. Among under 250,000 distinct CDR3 sequences, 12% were seen once, and the ten largest hold roughly 3.7%. The sample was also reused in another study, on yellow fever vaccine responses in identical twins.

This clonotype was sampled from a young woman in good health. Source material: memory (CD45RO+) T cells sorted from blood. V is TRBV5-6 and J is TRBJ1-5, with D maybe TRBD1 (5 bases). This CDR3 reads CASSWGVAQPHHF. CDR3 bases: TGTGCCAGCAGCTGGGGGGTAGCTCAGCCCCACCATTTT.